Listed below are T cell receptor beta chains from one sample, sequenced in a study of lymphopenia after photon versus proton radiotherapy. Profiling relied on immunoSEQ multiplex PCR, and the TCRdb table lists in-frame clones only, not all of them. Among fewer than 45,000 clones listed, about 82% were seen once. The source material was peripheral blood, sampled from a patient treated with proton-based radiotherapy. The source is a woman aged 70-85 years with pancreatic cancer. Some clones in this sample may be carry-over from other donors' samples. Both conserved end residues are part of each CDR3.

CDR3 protein	CDR3 length	J gene	V gene
CASSLEGPSGNTIYF	15	TRBJ1-3	TRBV5-1
CASSLASVYNEQFF	14	TRBJ2-1	TRBV11-2
CASSARGLAGLGSYNEQFF	19	TRBJ2-1	TRBV19
CAISKDTNSNQPQHF	15	TRBJ1-5	TRBV10-3
CASSPPTGGTKTYTF	15	TRBJ1-2	TRBV28
CASSKQEVYEQYF	13	TRBJ2-7	TRBV18
CASSPSAVRTEAFF	14	TRBJ1-1	TRBV18
CASSLLGGTDTQYF	14	TRBJ2-3	TRBV7-7
CASSWGETQYF	11	TRBJ2-5	TRBV28
CASSPTGGFLEQYF	14	TRBJ2-7	TRBV6-5
CASSLRRTGGDGTEAFF	17	TRBJ1-1	TRBV11-2
CASSVAGTGGGYGYTF	16	TRBJ1-2	TRBV2
CASSSLKREATDTQYF	16	TRBJ2-3	TRBV6-4
CASSLDPGYDEQYF	14	TRBJ2-7	TRBV11-2
CASSRTMNTEAFF	13	TRBJ1-1	TRBV6-6
CAWSNLNPGTANTGELFF	18	TRBJ2-2	TRBV30
CASSQLPRQDMNTEAFF	17	TRBJ1-1	TRBV4-1
CASSLERVEKLFF	13	TRBJ1-4	TRBV7-9